These 24 T cell receptor beta chains came from one sample sequenced in a study of CD8+ T cells in alopecia areata. After pooling, cutaneous lymph node cells were sorted with CD4, CD8alpha, NKG2D, NKG2ACE and other markers. Extracted from the samples, RNA was reverse transcribed into cDNA to serve as the sequencing template. Libraries were prepared by immunoSEQ multiplex PCR; TCRdb keeps only in-frame clonotypes and omits some of them. The sample lists about 19,000 clones, none appearing once, the ten largest making up over 25%. The sample consisted of CD8+ T cells sorted from a lymph node. Receptors were obtained from a C3H/HeJ mouse with alopecia areata. This strain has MHC haplotype H2-k.

This clone was recorded many times. The gene names given are mouse names. The missing CDR3 end, 4 residues past where the read stops, is filled in from the germline J gene. The chain joins TRBV13-3 to TRBJ2-3, with 7 bases matching TRBD2. This CDR3 comprises 12 residues. The ends lost 5 bases at V and 3 bases at J; junction bases unmatched: 0. CDR1 NNHDY and CDR2 SYVADS come from the germline V gene. CDR3 loop: CASRGGAETLYF. The part of the CDR3 DNA that was read is TGTGCCAGCAGGGGGGGGGCAGAA.

Comment on this clone: At residue 10, TCRdb's protein is not the same as the translated DNA, so the protein here was read from the DNA. Gene names are mouse gene names. The read is 3 residues too short to cover the CDR3 end, so that end is filled in from the germline J gene. This sequence joins TRBV19 and TRBJ1-3, with TRBD1 as a possible D gene (5 bases). Germline V gene data show CDR1 as FNHDT and CDR2 as SITEND (reference sequence). V lost 5 bases and J lost 0, with 6 bases in between. The length of the CDR3 is 13 residues. The DNA read from the CDR3 is TGTGCCAGCAGCGACAGTTCTGGAAATACG. Translated: CASSDSSGNT. From start to end, the CDR3 is CASSDSSGNTLYF.

This clone appeared many times. Genes and germline come from the mouse. The read ends 4 residues shy of where the CDR3 ends; the end is completed using the germline J gene. The rearrangement joins TRBV1 to TRBJ2-1, with D perhaps matching TRBD2 (6 bases). Germline V gene lookup returns CDR1 NSQYPW and CDR2 LRSPGD (reference sequence). This CDR3 region has 16 residues. V gave up 0 bases and J gave up 3 bases, with 12 bases separating them. The sequenced part of the CDR3 DNA is TGCACCTGCAGTGCAGATAACTGGGCCTTCTATGCT. Translating gives CTCSADNWAFYA. The full CDR3 protein is CTCSADNWAFYAEQFF.

This clone was observed a handful of times. The genes are named according to mouse. The CDR3 is cut off 4 residues early in the read; its end comes from the germline J gene. This chain connects TRBV31 to TRBJ2-1; 8 bases agree with TRBD2. In germline, CDR1 is GKSSPN, CDR2 SITVG. V was pared by 0 bases and J by 3 bases, with 1 base of the junction left unmatched. This CDR3 spans 14 amino acids. The CDR3 bases that were read are TGTGCCTGGAGTCTAGGACTGGGCTATGCT. It encodes CAWSLGLGYA. The full CDR3 reads CAWSLGLGYAEQFF.

Comments on this clone: The genes are named according to mouse. The read gets to within 4 residues of the CDR3 end, and the germline J gene fills in the rest. This rearrangement joins TRBV19 to TRBJ1-1; weak D call: TRBD1 (6 bases). The CDR3 has 14 residues. Germline CDR1 FNHDT, CDR2 SITEND (reference sequence). Here the CDR3 reads CASSRGLGGREVFF. The DNA read from the CDR3 is TGTGCCAGCAGTCGGGGACTGGGGGGCAGA.

With regard to this clone: Gene names are mouse gene names. The sequence runs out 4 residues before the end of the CDR3; the remainder is reconstructed from the germline J gene. The genes are TRBV29 and TRBJ2-7; possible D gene TRBD1, 6 bases. With 1 base removed from V and 3 bases from J, the gap between germline ends came to 7 bases. Looked up from germline, CDR1 is MSHET and CDR2 is SYDVDS. This CDR3 is 13 amino acids long. CDR3 loop: CASSLWDNYEQYF. The covered CDR3 bases are TGTGCTAGCAGTTTATGGGACAACTAT. Drawing the rest from reference TRBV29 and TRBJ2-7, the complete variable domain is DMKVTQMPRYLIKRMGENVLLECGQDMSHETMYWYRQDPGLGLQLIYISYDVDSNSEGDIPKGYRVSRKKREHFSLILDSAKTNQTSVYFCASSLWDNYEQYFGPGTRLTVL.

This clone has just a few counts. Mouse germline and gene names are used. The CDR3 extends 4 residues past the end of the read, so its final part is completed from the germline J gene. The chain combines TRBV13-2 with TRBJ2-3; 9 nucleotides agree with TRBD1. This CDR3 is 16 amino acids long. Germline V gene lookup returns CDR1 NNHNN and CDR2 SYGAGS (reference sequence). J was trimmed by 2 bases and V by 0 bases; bases with no gene match: 4. This CDR3 is CASGDARTGVAETLYF. CDR3 bases read: TGTGCCAGCGGTGATGCGAGGACAGGGGTTGCAGAA.

A remark on this clone: The gene names here belong to mouse. The read ends 4 residues before the CDR3 terminus; that terminus is restored from the germline J gene. V gene TRBV31 combines with J gene TRBJ2-7, with 8 nucleotides matching TRBD2. Germline CDR1 is GKSSPN and CDR2 is SITVG. Germline trimming cut 0 bases from V and 3 bases from J; bases unmatched to any gene: 4. The CDR3 contains 14 residues. Incomplete CDR3 DNA: TGTGCCTGGAGTCTAATACTGGGGGTCTAT. Its translation is CAWSLILGVY. The CDR3 in its entirety is CAWSLILGVYEQYF.

At least ten counts were recorded for this clone. Genes here carry mouse names. The read terminates 4 residues ahead of where the CDR3 ends, so the germline J gene completes it. This sequence joins TRBV13-3 and TRBJ2-4; 7 bases are a match to TRBD1. Germline CDR1 is NNHDY and CDR2 is SYVADS. This CDR3 has 14 residues. The covered CDR3 bases are TGTGCCAGCAGTGATCGCAGGGGGTCAAAC. Its translation is CASSDRRGSN. The entire CDR3 protein is CASSDRRGSNTLYF.

Only a few counts were recorded for this clone. Each gene name is a mouse one. The read ends 4 residues early relative to the CDR3; the germline J gene fills the gap. This chain joins TRBV19 and TRBJ1-4; tentative D call: TRBD1 (6 bases). This CDR3 contains 12 residues. Germline lookup yields CDR1 FNHDT and CDR2 SITEND (reference sequence). The CDR3 DNA, read in part, is TGTGCCAGTAGACAGGCCGGCGAA. This codes for CASRQAGE. The whole CDR3 sequence is CASRQAGERLFF.

This clone showed up many times. The gene names here belong to mouse. The read ends 4 residues early relative to the CDR3; the germline J gene fills the gap. This chain connects TRBV31 to TRBJ1-4; perhaps TRBD1 as D (6 bases). Germline V lookup: CDR1 GKSSPN, CDR2 SITVG. V lost 1 base to trimming and J lost 4 bases, with 7 bases between them. CDR3 length equals 13 residues. The DNA read from the CDR3 is TGTGCCTGGAGTCCGGGACACAACGAA. Its protein product is CAWSPGHNE. The full CDR3 reads CAWSPGHNERLFF.

In this sample, this clone turned up many times. Genes and germline are mouse. The read stops 4 residues short of the end of the CDR3; the missing end is completed from the germline J gene. The V gene is TRBV13-3, the J gene TRBJ2-3, with TRBD2 identical over 9 bases. Trimming removed 3 bases from V and 1 base from J; junction bases left unmatched: 3. This CDR3 has 15 amino acids. Germline lookup yields CDR1 NNHDY and CDR2 SYVADS. The CDR3 here is CASSVGGRGAETLYF. The CDR3 bases that were read are TGTGCCAGCAGTGTGGGGGGGCGCGGTGCAGAA.

This clone was observed a few times. The genes and germline here are from mouse. The read terminates 4 residues ahead of where the CDR3 ends, so the germline J gene completes it. The V and J genes are TRBV19 and TRBJ2-5, with D tentatively TRBD1 (5 bases). Trimming shortened V by 2 bases and J by 3 bases, and 10 bases separated the two germline ends. Germline CDR1 is FNHDT and CDR2 is SITEND (reference sequence). CDR3 length equals 14 residues. The chain's CDR3 is CASSMTVKQDTQYF. The sequenced part of the CDR3 DNA is TGTGCCAGCAGTATGACAGTCAAACAAGAC.

This clone has a count of ten or more. Mouse gene names and germline throughout. The read comes to an end 4 residues before the CDR3 does, leaving the germline J gene to fill in the end. The chain recombines TRBV13-3 with TRBJ2-7; 10 bases align to TRBD2. CDR3 length equals 13 residues. From germline, CDR1 is NNHDY and CDR2 SYVADS. CDR3 DNA (partial): TGTGCCAGCAGTGAGGGACTGGGGAAT. It encodes CASSEGLGN. The CDR3 in its entirety is CASSEGLGNEQYF.

This clone was seen many times. Gene names and germline match the mouse. The read ends 4 residues shy of where the CDR3 ends; the end is completed using the germline J gene. Additional DNA sequences in this sample encode the identical CDR3. The V call is TRBV13-3, the J call TRBJ2-7, with D possibly matching TRBD1 (6 bases). This CDR3 is built from 14 residues. V was pared by 3 bases and J by 0 bases, with 10 bases between. CDR1 NNHDY and CDR2 SYVADS come from the germline V gene. The CDR3 DNA, read in part, is TGTGCCAGCAGTGGCGGACAGAGCTCCTAT. It is translated as CASSGGQSSY. The whole CDR3 sequence reads CASSGGQSSYEQYF.

Details on this clone: Any gene name here is a mouse gene name. The CDR3 is cut off 4 residues early in the read; its end comes from the germline J gene. The rearrangement links TRBV13-1 to TRBJ1-2; perhaps TRBD1 as D (6 bases). Trimming pared 10 bases from V and 1 base from J, leaving 11 bases between. CDR1 is NSHNY, CDR2 SYGAGN, per germline. CDR3 length equals 12 residues. CDR3 bases read: TGTGCCCCAGGGGATGGAAACTCC. Amino acids: CAPGDGNS. The whole CDR3 sequence is CAPGDGNSDYTF.

Concerning this clone itself: The database protein in TCRdb disagrees with the DNA translation at residue 12; the sequence shown here was translated from the DNA. These gene names are mouse names. The read finishes 3 residues shy of the CDR3 end, and the germline J gene is used to complete it. V gene TRBV19 combines with J gene TRBJ1-6, with 9 bases lining up with TRBD1. TRBJ1-6 is an ORF; its function is uncertain. The ends lost 2 bases at V and 5 bases at J; junction bases unmatched: 2. The CDR3 loop spans 15 amino acids. The germline CDR1 and CDR2 sequences are FNHDT and SITEND (reference sequence). The sequenced part of the CDR3 DNA is TGTGCCAGCAGTATCAGGGACAGGGATAATTCGCCC. Protein product: CASSIRDRDNSP. The full CDR3 sequence reads CASSIRDRDNSPLYF.

This clone came up a few times. Mouse names are used for the genes. The CDR3 DNA, read in part, is TGTGCCAGCAGCCAAGAGATGGGGGGGAGCTCCTAT. Translation: CASSQEMGGSSY. The entire CDR3 sequence reads CASSQEMGGSSYEQYF. The chain has TRBV5 and TRBJ2-7; 8 bases align to TRBD2. The read halts 4 residues ahead of the CDR3 end, with the missing end drawn from the germline J gene. The CDR3 length is 16 residues. CDR1 is LGHNA and CDR2 is YNLKQL in the germline V gene (reference sequence). The J segment lost 0 bases and the V segment lost 0 bases, leaving 4 bases of the junction unmatched.

In its sample, this clone was seen a few times. The germline and genes are mouse ones. The read ends 4 residues early relative to the CDR3; the germline J gene fills the gap. The chain combines TRBV13-3 with TRBJ2-7, with D possibly matching TRBD1 (5 bases). Germline CDR1 and CDR2: NNHDY and SYVADS. V lost 5 bases and J 1 base, leaving 13 bases between the germline ends. The CDR3 spans 14 residues. The sequenced CDR3 bases are TGTGCCAGCAGGCCCTCCGACAGTTCCTAT. This sequence encodes CASRPSDSSY. The CDR3, in full, reads CASRPSDSSYEQYF.

Concerning this clone: Gene names refer to mouse genes. The read gets to within 4 residues of the CDR3 end, and the germline J gene fills in the rest. The rearrangement links TRBV1 to TRBJ2-5; 12 positions match TRBD2. V shed 1 base, J shed 2 bases, and the junction held 4 bases outside the gene matches. This CDR3 has 17 residues. The V gene's germline CDR1 is NSQYPW and CDR2 LRSPGD (reference sequence). CDR3 DNA, as far as it was read: TGCACCTGCAGTGCAGGACTGGGGGGGCGCAGCCAAGAC. It is translated as CTCSAGLGGRSQD. The entire CDR3 protein is CTCSAGLGGRSQDTQYF. The full variable domain, its missing parts supplied by reference TRBV1 and TRBJ2-5, is VTLLEQNPRWRLVPRGQAVNLRCILKNSQYPWMSWYQQDLQKQLQWLFTLRSPGDKEVKSLPGADYLATRVTDTELRLQVANMSQGRTLYCTCSAGLGGRSQDTQYFGPGTRLLVL.

This clone was found many times. Gene names follow the mouse nomenclature. Coverage ceases 4 residues before the CDR3 finishes, and the germline J gene fills in the end. The V and J genes are TRBV19 and TRBJ1-2; TRBD1 is a possible D gene (5 bases). With 3 bases removed from V and 0 bases from J, the gap between germline ends came to 6 bases. The CDR3 is 13 residues long. Germline CDR1 and CDR2: FNHDT and SITEND (reference sequence). The CDR3 region is CASSKQANSDYTF. CDR3 DNA, as far as it was read: TGTGCCAGCAGTAAACAGGCAAACTCC.

This clone was seen more than once but under ten times. Germline and genes: mouse. The read terminates 4 residues before the CDR3 end, so the remaining end is supplied by the germline J gene. J is TRBJ1-2 and V is TRBV5; TRBD1 agrees at 9 bases. The CDR3 loop spans 14 amino acids. V lost 1 base, J lost 3 bases, and 0 bases stayed unmatched. The V gene's germline CDR1 is LGHNA and CDR2 YNLKQL (reference sequence). The CDR3 here is CASSQGTGDSDYTF. The CDR3 DNA, read in part, is TGTGCCAGCAGCCAAGGGACAGGGGACTCC.

This clone was observed at least ten times. Mouse germline and gene names are used. The observed sequence ends 4 residues before the CDR3 terminus, with the missing tail filled in from the germline J gene. The rearrangement uses TRBV19 and TRBJ2-5; 9 nucleotides agree with TRBD2. The germline CDR1 and CDR2 sequences are FNHDT and SITEND (reference sequence). CDR3 length: 14 amino acids. With 5 bases clipped from V and 0 bases from J, the junction kept 1 base outside the gene matches. Incomplete CDR3 DNA: TGTGCCAGCAGGGACTGGGGTAACCAAGAC. This encodes CASRDWGNQD. In full, the CDR3 reads CASRDWGNQDTQYF.

This clone showed up many times. Gene names are mouse gene names. The read ends 4 residues before the CDR3 terminus; that terminus is restored from the germline J gene. This chain uses TRBV13-3 with TRBJ1-4; D ambiguous. This CDR3 has 14 amino acids. Germline lookup yields CDR1 NNHDY and CDR2 SYVADS. Trimming took off 0 bases at V and 4 bases at J, with 7 bases between the two ends. The DNA read from the CDR3 is TGTGCCAGCAGTGATGCAAACAACAACGAA. This translates into CASSDANNNE. The CDR3 in its entirety is CASSDANNNERLFF.